A selection of T cell receptor beta chains follows, all from one sample in a study of beta chain features in type 1 diabetes. Clones were read by immunoSEQ multiplex PCR, and TCRdb kept only the in-frame ones, dropping some. The table records about 180,000 clones, 13% of them present only once. Sequencing input: central memory CD4+ T cells from blood. These receptors all come from a young woman in good health. Both conserved end residues are part of each CDR3. Fields, in order: J gene, V gene, CDR3 protein.

J: TRBJ1-5
V: TRBV7-2
CDR3: CASSPGGGYNQPQHF

J: TRBJ2-1
V: TRBV28
CDR3: CASSLGRGGSNEQFF

J: TRBJ2-5
V: TRBV27
CDR3: CASGGTASGEETQYF

J: TRBJ2-5
V: TRBV18
CDR3: CASSPPGQGLETQYF

J: TRBJ2-7
V: TRBV6-1
CDR3: CASSGYGTYEQYF

J: TRBJ1-2
V: TRBV5-1
CDR3: CASSWGTANYGYTF

J: TRBJ2-1
V: TRBV29-1
CDR3: CSVEAGLAGGLSNEQFF

J: TRBJ2-3
V: TRBV30
CDR3: CAVEREIGTDTQYF

J: TRBJ2-5
V: TRBV30
CDR3: CAWRLDKETQYF

J: TRBJ2-5
V: TRBV7-2
CDR3: CASSFRGLADQETQYF

J: TRBJ1-5
V: TRBV30
CDR3: CASSRDSNQPQHF

J: TRBJ1-1
V: TRBV25-1
CDR3: CASSRPSGADTEAFF

J: TRBJ2-5
V: TRBV9
CDR3: CASSWASGETQYF

J: TRBJ2-5
V: TRBV4-1
CDR3: CASSQDRETQYF

J: TRBJ1-4
V: TRBV18
CDR3: CASSPPSGNEKLFF

J: TRBJ2-5
V: TRBV29-1
CDR3: CSVKGGTSPETQYF

J: TRBJ1-2
V: TRBV7-9
CDR3: CASSQPGQGTLYGYTF

J: TRBJ2-7
V: TRBV7-2
CDR3: CASSPIVRDRGMGYEQYF

J: TRBJ2-7
V: TRBV7-9
CDR3: CASSPSGRLPYEQYF

J: TRBJ1-4
V: TRBV6-1
CDR3: CASTFGTGGSEKLFF

J: TRBJ1-2
V: TRBV7-2
CDR3: CASNSGGLTRYTF

J: TRBJ2-5
V: TRBV5-4
CDR3: CASSLSASGRRETQYF

J: TRBJ1-1
V: TRBV7-2
CDR3: CASSLMLIRDSAFF

J: TRBJ2-1
V: TRBV29-1
CDR3: CSGGTNEQFF

J: TRBJ2-7
V: TRBV5-1
CDR3: CASSLLAGDDYEQYF

J: TRBJ2-1
V: TRBV21-1
CDR3: CASSRTSGYNEQFF

J: TRBJ2-5
V: TRBV4-2
CDR3: CASSQDGPGAWTSGKKETQYF

J: TRBJ2-4
V: TRBV29-1
CDR3: CSVGEKGNIQYF

J: TRBJ1-5
V: TRBV18
CDR3: CASSHGQGGQPQHF

J: TRBJ1-2
V: TRBV2
CDR3: CASSGEGPRYTF

J: TRBJ2-3
V: TRBV28
CDR3: CAIRDRVLADTQYF

J: TRBJ2-1
V: TRBV13
CDR3: CASSLDRGNDYNEQFF

J: TRBJ2-3
V: TRBV5-1
CDR3: CASSSRAGGQSDTQYF

J: TRBJ2-5
V: TRBV30
CDR3: CAWGDMGHGTQYF

J: TRBJ2-1
V: TRBV28
CDR3: CASSLRQAPLEQFF

J: TRBJ2-3
V: TRBV4-3
CDR3: CASSRRAGLAGDTQYF

J: TRBJ2-1
V: TRBV10-3
CDR3: CAISDESEQFF

J: TRBJ1-5
V: TRBV5-6
CDR3: CASSLGAVNQPQHF

J: TRBJ2-2
V: TRBV7-9
CDR3: CASSQAGVRVSGELFF

J: TRBJ1-2
V: TRBV28
CDR3: CASSSYRGPYGYTF

J: TRBJ1-5
V: TRBV14
CDR3: CASSLYGNQPQHF

J: TRBJ2-7
V: TRBV5-1
CDR3: CASSPTGQGDEQYF

J: TRBJ2-7
V: TRBV5-1
CDR3: CASRARTDGSEQYF

J: TRBJ1-1
V: TRBV18
CDR3: CASSEAFMNTEAFF

J: TRBJ1-5
V: TRBV2
CDR3: CASRGQGAYQPQHF

J: TRBJ2-3
V: TRBV9
CDR3: CASSQASDTQYF

J: TRBJ1-1
V: TRBV19
CDR3: CASITRTEAFF

J: TRBJ1-1
V: TRBV6-5
CDR3: CASSYVGTGTNTEAFF

J: TRBJ2-1
V: TRBV6-1
CDR3: CASSRRDFGNNEQFF

J: TRBJ1-3
V: TRBV25-1
CDR3: CASSDPKLITIYF